These 23 T cell receptor beta chains were all obtained from the same sample, sequenced in a study of control samples from healthy donors and cancer patients. Profiling relied on immunoSEQ multiplex PCR, and the TCRdb table lists in-frame clones only, not all of them. The sample lists 70,000 to 80,000 clones, 70% to 90% seen once, with under 2.5% in the top ten. The sample taken for sequencing was PBMCs. These receptors were taken from a woman aged 55 to 70 with head and neck cancer.

The genes are TRBV9 and TRBJ1-3, with D unclear. CDR1 is SGDLS, CDR2 YYNGEE, per germline. V lost 0 bases and J 4 bases, leaving 14 bases between the germline ends. The CDR3 is made up of 16 amino acids. The CDR3 DNA is TGTGCCAGCAGCGTAGACGACTTCAGGAGCGGAAACACCATATATTTT. Translation gives CASSVDDFRSGNTIYF.

V usage is TRBV24-1 and J usage is TRBJ2-1; a possible D gene is TRBD2 (6 bases). The CDR3 length is 16 residues. Germline CDR1 and CDR2: KGHDR and SFDVKD. Trimming cost V 0 bases and J 9 bases, with 17 bases left between them. CDR3 residues: CATSDLPLGDGGEQFF. For the CDR3, the DNA is TGTGCCACCAGTGATTTGCCACTAGGGGACGGGGGTGAGCAGTTCTTC.

The chain couples TRBV9 to TRBJ1-2, with D unresolved. Germline V gives CDR1 SGDLS, CDR2 YYNGEE. The V gene lost 3 bases and the J gene lost 6 bases, with 3 bases spanning the gap. This CDR3 has 10 residues. The CDR3 coding sequence is TGTGCCAGCAGCGGAAATGGCTACACCTTC. It encodes CASSGNGYTF.

V usage is TRBV6-2 or TRBV6-3 and J usage is TRBJ2-1; 8 bases match TRBD1. The V gene end was trimmed by 5 bases and the J gene end by 0 bases; junction bases not matched to a gene: 12. Per the germline V gene, CDR1 is MNHEY and CDR2 is SVGEGT. This CDR3 is 18 amino acids long. In DNA form, the CDR3 reads TGTGCCAGCAGTATGCTCTGGACAGGGAAAAGCTCCTACAATGAGCAGTTCTTC. Translation gives CASSMLWTGKSSYNEQFF.

The genes are TRBV29-1 and TRBJ2-2; 10 bases map to TRBD1. The V gene end was trimmed by 1 base and the J gene end by 3 bases; junction bases not matched to a gene: 5. Germline V gene data show CDR1 as SQVTM and CDR2 as ANQGSEA. The CDR3 totals 16 residues. CDR3 sequence (DNA): TGCAGCGTTGAAGCGGGACAGGGGCTCCACACCGGGGAGCTGTTTTTT. Translated, it gives CSVEAGQGLHTGELFF.

About this clone: One junction end disagrees with the germline gene, perhaps due to a read error. CDR3 sequence (DNA): TGCAGGGCTACAGGGGGCTCCGAGCAGTACTTC. Translation: CRATGGSEQYF. This sequence joins TRBV20-1 and TRBJ2-7, with TRBD1 identical over 9 bases. The CDR3 has 11 amino acids. CDR1 is DFQATT, CDR2 SNEGSKA, per germline (reference sequence).

The chain employs TRBV11-2 and TRBJ1-2; 7 nucleotides match TRBD1. V lost 0 bases, J lost 2 bases, and 0 bases stayed unmatched. Germline CDR1 is SGHAT and CDR2 is FQNNGV. This CDR3 contains 14 residues. CDR3 protein: CASSLDRGNYGYTF. CDR3 coding DNA: TGTGCCAGCAGCTTAGACAGGGGGAACTATGGCTACACCTTC.

This chain joins TRBV6-5 and TRBJ2-5; D gene ambiguous. The CDR3 extends over 13 amino acids. V dropped 7 bases and J dropped 1 base, with 10 bases sitting between them. CDR1 and CDR2 (germline): MNHEY, SVGAGI. Written as DNA, the CDR3 is TGTGCCAGCAATACGGCTTTCCAAGAGACCCAGTACTTC. Amino acids: CASNTAFQETQYF.

The chain recombines TRBV30 with TRBJ2-1; no reliable D call. V was cut by 0 bases and J by 8 bases, with 8 bases left in between. Germline CDR1 is GTSNPN and CDR2 is SVGIG (reference sequence). The CDR3 has 12 residues. CDR3 bases: TGTGCCTGGAGTGTGGGTAATTATGAGCAGTTCTTC. Amino acids: CAWSVGNYEQFF.

The chain employs TRBV19 and TRBJ2-1; 10 nucleotides match TRBD2. The CDR3 runs to 16 residues. The V gene end was trimmed by 3 bases and the J gene end by 10 bases; junction bases not matched to a gene: 12. Germline CDR1 LNHDA, CDR2 SQIVND (reference sequence). CDR3: CASSIMGGTSGKEQFF. The CDR3 DNA reads TGTGCCAGTAGTATCATGGGGGGCACTAGCGGGAAAGAGCAGTTCTTC.

V gene TRBV24-1 combines with J gene TRBJ2-1; D might be TRBD1 or TRBD2, each matching 6 bases. Germline V gene lookup returns CDR1 KGHDR and CDR2 SFDVKD. V lost 1 base and J lost 6, with 9 bases in between. This CDR3 has 14 residues. As DNA, the CDR3 is TGTGCCACCAGTGATTTTGGAGGGGGCAATGAGCAGTTCTTC. This translates into CATSDFGGGNEQFF.

This chain joins TRBV10-3 and TRBJ2-7; no firm D call. This CDR3 region has 11 residues. CDR1 is ENHRY, CDR2 SYGVKD, per germline. Trimming took off 7 bases at V and 6 bases at J, with 10 bases between the two ends. The CDR3 nucleotides are TGTGCCATCATGGCCGGTTTCGAGCAGTACTTC. It is translated as CAIMAGFEQYF.

This clone was observed once. The chain recombines TRBV19 with TRBJ1-6, with no clear D. V was clipped by 7 bases and J by 9 bases, with 13 bases between them. Germline V lookup: CDR1 LNHDA, CDR2 SQIVND (reference sequence). CDR3 length: 13 residues. The CDR3 loop reads CASNNILGSPLHF. In DNA form, the CDR3 reads TGTGCCAGTAACAACATCTTAGGTTCACCCCTCCACTTT.

The J gene is TRBJ2-7, the V gene TRBV29-1; TRBD2 matches at 7 bases. This CDR3 is built from 13 residues. Germline CDR1 and CDR2: SQVTM and ANQGSEA. Trimming cost V 6 bases and J 4 bases; bases outside gene matches: 9. Here the CDR3 reads CSVEAERDYEQYF. For the CDR3, the DNA is TGCAGCGTGGAGGCGGAGCGGGATTACGAGCAGTACTTC.

The chain joins TRBV24-1 to TRBJ2-3; D ambiguous. The CDR3 consists of 14 residues. Germline CDR1 is KGHDR and CDR2 is SFDVKD. V was clipped by 0 bases and J by 2 bases, with 5 bases between them. CDR3 sequence (DNA): TGTGCCACCAGTGATTTGCCCCTCACAGATACGCAGTATTTT. Translating gives CATSDLPLTDTQYF.

The genes are TRBV28 and TRBJ2-7; no clear D. The CDR3 has 16 amino acids. CDR1 MDHEN and CDR2 SYDVKM come from the germline V gene. The V end lost 5 bases, the J end lost 2 bases, and 19 bases lay between the germline ends. The CDR3 is CASSQVKLAVTYEQYF. CDR3 bases: TGTGCCAGCAGTCAAGTTAAGTTGGCAGTTACCTACGAGCAGTACTTC.

The V and J genes are TRBV27 and TRBJ2-2; possibly TRBD1 for D (7 bases). V lost 2 bases, J lost 5 bases, and 12 bases lay in between. CDR1 is MNHEY and CDR2 is SMNVEV in the germline V gene (reference sequence). This CDR3 has 15 residues. The CDR3 coding sequence is TGTGCCAGCAGTTTAAGGAGGGGGCAGACCGGGGAGCTGTTTTTT. It is translated as CASSLRRGQTGELFF.

The chain is built from TRBV6-5 and TRBJ1-3; D gene uncertain. Germline CDR1 and CDR2: MNHEY and SVGAGI. Trimming left V 6 bases short and J 4 bases short, with 10 bases between. The CDR3 is 13 amino acids. DNA of the CDR3: TGTGCCAGCAGGCTCCCAGGCGGAAACACCATATATTTT. Its translation: CASRLPGGNTIYF.

CDR3 in DNA: TGTGCCAGCAGCCGACAGGCTGGACCCGGGGAGCTGTTTTTT. Protein product: CASSRQAGPGELFF. The chain joins TRBV14 to TRBJ2-2; maybe TRBD1 (6 bases). With 4 bases removed from V and 6 bases from J, the gap between germline ends came to 12 bases. CDR3 length: 14 residues. Germline CDR1 and CDR2: SGHDN and FVKESK.

CDR3 region: CASSIDTGSSYNEQFF. The CDR3 DNA sequence: TGTGCCAGTAGTATAGATACAGGGAGCTCCTACAATGAGCAGTTCTTC. The chain couples TRBV19 to TRBJ2-1, with D possibly TRBD1 on 6 matching bases. This CDR3 has 16 amino acids. Trimming took 0 bases from V and 0 from J, leaving 9 bases between them. CDR1 LNHDA and CDR2 SQIVND come from the germline V gene (reference sequence).

This chain links TRBV6-4 with TRBJ2-2, with 8 bases fitting TRBD1. Germline-derived CDR1 and CDR2 are MRHNA and SNTAGT. The CDR3 length is 16 residues. V shed 2 bases and J 6 bases; nucleotides not matched to a gene: 8. CDR3 sequence (DNA): TGTGCCAGCAGTGACCAAATGGACAGGGATGCCGGGGAGCTGTTTTTT. This codes for CASSDQMDRDAGELFF.

This chain's CDR3 is CATGTGRIYNSPLHF. The CDR3, as DNA: TGTGCCACTGGGACAGGCAGGATCTATAATTCACCCCTCCACTTT. The chain combines TRBV27 with TRBJ1-6; 8 positions match TRBD1. In germline, CDR1 is MNHEY, CDR2 SMNVEV (reference sequence). This CDR3 region has 15 residues. V lost 10 bases and J lost 3; bases outside the gene matches: 8.

This chain connects TRBV4-1 to TRBJ2-2; D not certain. In germline, CDR1 is MGHRA, CDR2 YSYEKL. V was trimmed by 2 bases and J by 5 bases, leaving 15 bases between them. The CDR3 runs to 16 residues. The CDR3 coding sequence is TGCGCCAGCAGCCAATTAGGTGACTGGGGAACCGGGGAGCTGTTTTTT. It specifies CASSQLGDWGTGELFF.